This is a list of T cell receptor beta chains from one sample in a study of T cell responses to AZD1222 COVID-19 vaccine. Clones were read by immunoSEQ multiplex PCR, and TCRdb kept only the in-frame ones, dropping some. The sample has over 100,000 clones, roughly nine tenths seen once. Material: peripheral blood, obtained on day 0 of AZD1222 vaccination. Receptors were obtained from an adult in good health. CDR3s include the opening cysteine and the closing phenylalanine or tryptophan. The D gene is left open where the match is weak.

V gene,D gene,J gene,CDR3 DNA,CDR3 protein
TRBV6-5,.,TRBJ1-4,TGTGCCAGCAAGGGGGGTAATGAAAAACTGTTTTTT,CASKGGNEKLFF
TRBV2,.,TRBJ1-2,TGTGCCAGCAGTGTCAGCGGACGGACAAACTATGGCTACACCTTC,CASSVSGRTNYGYTF
TRBV11-3,.,TRBJ1-1,TGTGCCAGCAGCCCTGGGCCGGGGGGAATGAACACTGAAGCTTTCTTT,CASSPGPGGMNTEAFF
TRBV18,TRBD1,TRBJ1-5,TGTGCCAGCTCACTAGGGACAGTTGGAAGCAATCAGCCCCAGCATTTT,CASSLGTVGSNQPQHF
TRBV30,.,TRBJ1-1,TGTGCCTGGAGCGCAGGGTGGAGTGGAAACACTGAAGCTTTCTTT,CAWSAGWSGNTEAFF
TRBV19,.,TRBJ1-6,TGTGCCAGTAGTAGGGGGGACACCAATAATTCACCCCTCCACTTT,CASSRGDTNNSPLHF
TRBV3-1/TRBV3-2,TRBD2,TRBJ2-1,TGTGCCAGCAGCCAAGTAGCGGGGGGCGATGAGCAGTTCTTC,CASSQVAGGDEQFF
TRBV7-9,TRBD1,TRBJ1-4,TGTGCCAGCAGCCCACAGGGGGCGAGCGAAAAACTGTTTTTT,CASSPQGASEKLFF
TRBV5-1,.,TRBJ2-7,TGCGCCAGCAGCTTGGCAGGGATTGACTACGAGCAGTACTTC,CASSLAGIDYEQYF
TRBV2,.,TRBJ1-2,TGTGCCAGCAGTGAACAGGGGCCCGGCTACACCTTC,CASSEQGPGYTF
TRBV27,.,TRBJ2-7,TGTGCCAGCAGTTTCTCAAGTAGGCAGGTCTACGAGCAGTACTTC,CASSFSSRQVYEQYF
TRBV5-4,TRBD1,TRBJ2-1,TGTGCCAGCAGACTTGACAGGGGGGGATACAATGAGCAGTTCTTC,CASRLDRGGYNEQFF
TRBV6-5,.,TRBJ1-2,TGTGCCAGCAGTTACTCGATGGGCGGTTATGGCTACACCTTC,CASSYSMGGYGYTF
TRBV19,.,TRBJ2-2,TGTGCCAGTAGATCGGGCTCTAGCGCGAACACCGGGGAGCTGTTTTTT,CASRSGSSANTGELFF
TRBV6-1,.,TRBJ2-7,TGTGCCAGCAGTGAATCCGGGAGAGACGAGCAGTACTTC,CASSESGRDEQYF
TRBV5-1,.,TRBJ2-7,TGCGCCAGCAGAACCAACGGGGGATCCTACGAGCAGTACTTC,CASRTNGGSYEQYF
TRBV30,.,TRBJ1-6,TGTGCCTGGAACCCGAGACTGAGTAATTCACCCCTCCACTTT,CAWNPRLSNSPLHF
TRBV5-8,.,TRBJ2-1,TGTGCCAGCAGCTCTTATGGATCCTACAATGAGCAGTTCTTC,CASSSYGSYNEQFF
TRBV27,.,TRBJ1-6,TGTGCCAGCACTCCTTCAGGTTCTGGCAATTCACCCCTCCACTTT,CASTPSGSGNSPLHF
TRBV7-2,.,TRBJ1-2,TGTGCCAGCAGCTCTGATACCGGGACCCGGGGGATCGGCTACACCTTC,CASSSDTGTRGIGYTF
TRBV10-2,TRBD2,TRBJ2-5,TGCGCCAGCAGTGTCGGGACTAGCGGGAGCGGAGAGACCCAGTACTTC,CASSVGTSGSGETQYF
TRBV20-1,.,TRBJ1-1,TGCAGTGCTAGTCTCCGGACGGGGAACACTGAAGCTTTCTTT,CSASLRTGNTEAFF
TRBV19,TRBD1,TRBJ2-7,TGTGCCAGTATGGACAGGGGAGACTCCTACGAGCAGTACTTC,CASMDRGDSYEQYF
TRBV11-1,.,TRBJ2-1,TGTGCCAGCAGCTTGGAGCCGAGCTCCTACAATGAGCAGTTCTTC,CASSLEPSSYNEQFF
TRBV13,.,TRBJ2-7,TGTGCCAGCAGCTGGGGGGCTTCCAACGAGCAGTACTTC,CASSWGASNEQYF
TRBV20-1,.,TRBJ2-1,TGCAGTGCTAGTCCCCATGAGCAGTTCTTC,CSASPHEQFF